Below, one TCR beta chain is given with its context. What it binds is not known. The data originate from a study of brain T cells in children with intractable seizures. V was pared by 4 bases and J by 2 bases, with 12 bases between. This CDR3 has 14 residues. CDR1 and CDR2 from the germline V gene are LGHDT and YNNKEL (reference sequence). Time point of the sample: blood from clinic visit 5 months post-surgery; TSC patient then seizure free. TCRdb's copy holds only in-frame clones and misses some; the assay was immunoSEQ multiplex PCR. This sample has about 340,000 clones, with 85% to 95% found just once. Study-level findings and limits: Pre- and post-surgery blood differed in depth, so pre-surgery absences may be undersampling.

The origin of this receptor is a boy younger than two with tuberous sclerosis and intractable seizures. J is TRBJ2-7 and V is TRBV3-1 (or the pseudogene TRBV3-2); D may be TRBD1 (5 bases). Here the sequenced sample was peripheral blood, taken 4 to 5 months after surgery. CDR3: CASSPRALPYEQYF. In nucleotides, the CDR3 is TGTGCCAGCAGCCCCAGGGCCCTCCCCTACGAGCAGTACTTC.